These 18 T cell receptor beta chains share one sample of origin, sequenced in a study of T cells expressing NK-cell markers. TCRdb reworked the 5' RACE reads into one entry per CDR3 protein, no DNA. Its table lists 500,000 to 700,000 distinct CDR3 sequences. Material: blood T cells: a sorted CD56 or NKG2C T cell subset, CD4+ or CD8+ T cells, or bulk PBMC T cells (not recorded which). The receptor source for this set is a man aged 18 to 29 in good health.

The CDR3 sequence is CASSLSGQSSYEQYF. This chain connects TRBV27 to TRBJ2-7; lacking DNA, the TRBD1 call made by TCRdb goes unchecked. Germline assignment: CDR1 MNHEY and CDR2 SMNVEV (reference sequence). The CDR3 totals 15 residues.

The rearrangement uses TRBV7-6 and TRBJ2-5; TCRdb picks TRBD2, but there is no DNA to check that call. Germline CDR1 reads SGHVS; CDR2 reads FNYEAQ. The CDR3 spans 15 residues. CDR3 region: CASSLELAGGETQYF.

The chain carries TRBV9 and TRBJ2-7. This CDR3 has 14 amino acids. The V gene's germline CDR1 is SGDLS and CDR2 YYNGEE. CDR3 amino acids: CASSVTTTSYEQYF.

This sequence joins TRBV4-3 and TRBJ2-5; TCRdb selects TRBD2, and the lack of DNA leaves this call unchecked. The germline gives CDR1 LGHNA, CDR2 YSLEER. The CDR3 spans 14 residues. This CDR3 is CASSQGLVGETQYF.

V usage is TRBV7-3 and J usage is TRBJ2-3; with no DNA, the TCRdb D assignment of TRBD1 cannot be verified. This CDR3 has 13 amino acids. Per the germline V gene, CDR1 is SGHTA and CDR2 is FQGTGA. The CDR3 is CASSQTGGDTQYF.

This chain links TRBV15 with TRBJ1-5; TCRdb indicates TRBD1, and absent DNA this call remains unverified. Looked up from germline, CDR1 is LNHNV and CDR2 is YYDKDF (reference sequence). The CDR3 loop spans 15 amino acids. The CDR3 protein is CATSRAPGSNQPQHF.

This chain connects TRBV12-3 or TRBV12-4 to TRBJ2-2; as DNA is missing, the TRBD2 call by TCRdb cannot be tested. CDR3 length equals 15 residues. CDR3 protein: CASSFPTSGVGELFF.

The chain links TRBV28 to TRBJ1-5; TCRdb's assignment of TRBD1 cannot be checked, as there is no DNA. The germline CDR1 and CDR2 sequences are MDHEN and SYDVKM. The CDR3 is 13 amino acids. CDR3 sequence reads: CASSLTGSQPQHF.

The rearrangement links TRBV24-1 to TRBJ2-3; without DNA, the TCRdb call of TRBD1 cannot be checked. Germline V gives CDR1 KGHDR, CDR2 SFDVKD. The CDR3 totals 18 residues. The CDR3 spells CATSPGGWWETSTDTQYF.

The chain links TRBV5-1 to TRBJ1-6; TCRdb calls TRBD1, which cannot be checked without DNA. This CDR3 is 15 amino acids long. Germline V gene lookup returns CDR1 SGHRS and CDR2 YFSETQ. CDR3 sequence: CASSLSDRSNSPLHF.

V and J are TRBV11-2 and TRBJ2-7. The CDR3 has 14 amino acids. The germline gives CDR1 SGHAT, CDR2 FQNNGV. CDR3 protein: CASSVGPARGEQYF.

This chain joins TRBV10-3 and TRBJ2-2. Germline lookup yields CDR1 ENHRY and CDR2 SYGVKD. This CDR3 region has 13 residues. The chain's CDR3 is CAISTENTGELFF.

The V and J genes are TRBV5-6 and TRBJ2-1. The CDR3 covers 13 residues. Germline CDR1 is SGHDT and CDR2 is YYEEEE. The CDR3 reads CASSHTRGNEQFF.

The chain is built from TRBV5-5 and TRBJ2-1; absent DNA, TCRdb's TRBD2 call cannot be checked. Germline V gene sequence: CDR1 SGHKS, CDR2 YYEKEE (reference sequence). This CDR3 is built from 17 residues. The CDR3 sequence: CASSLGLAGPRYNEQFF.

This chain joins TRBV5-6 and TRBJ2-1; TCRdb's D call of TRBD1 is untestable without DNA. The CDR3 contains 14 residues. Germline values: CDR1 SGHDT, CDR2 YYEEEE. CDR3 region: CASSLGTTNREQFF.

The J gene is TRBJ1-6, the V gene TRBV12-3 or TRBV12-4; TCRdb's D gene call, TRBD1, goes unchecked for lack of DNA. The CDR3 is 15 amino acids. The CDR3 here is CASSGGGGANSPLHF.

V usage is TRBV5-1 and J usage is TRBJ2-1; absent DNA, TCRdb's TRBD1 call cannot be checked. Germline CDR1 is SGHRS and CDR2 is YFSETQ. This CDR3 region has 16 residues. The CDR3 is CASSSSRDGDYNEQFF.

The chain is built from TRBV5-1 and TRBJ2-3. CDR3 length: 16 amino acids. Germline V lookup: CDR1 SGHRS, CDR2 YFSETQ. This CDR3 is CASSFSPTTGTDTQYF.